This is a list of T cell receptor beta chains from one sample in a study of blood T cell repertoires in COVID-19. Only in-frame clones appear in the TCRdb table, and some are missing; sequencing was by immunoSEQ multiplex PCR. The sample has some 200,000 clones; over 75% are singletons. The sequenced sample was peripheral blood. The receptors stem from a man in his fifties with acute or convalescent COVID-19. CDR3s include the opening cysteine and the closing phenylalanine or tryptophan. Each record gives: clone size, V gene, J gene, D gene, CDR3 protein, CDR3 DNA. D genes are given only for firm matches. Some rows have no size entry. The others give once, few or many, or a class for an expanded clone.

NA	TRBV7-9	TRBJ1-2	NA	CASRLTVNYGYTF	TGTGCCAGCAGATTAACAGTGAACTATGGCTACACCTTC
NA	TRBV5-1	TRBJ2-3	TRBD1	CASTPVGTASTDTQYF	TGCGCCAGCACCCCCGTCGGGACAGCTAGCACAGATACGCAGTATTTT
NA	TRBV5-1	TRBJ2-3	TRBD2	CASRTSGRALDTQYF	TGCGCCAGCAGGACTAGCGGGAGGGCGTTAGATACGCAGTATTTT
NA	TRBV11-2	TRBJ1-2	TRBD1	CASSAPGQGIVTNYGYTF	TGTGCCAGCAGCGCCCCGGGACAGGGGATAGTAACTAACTATGGCTACACCTTC
NA	TRBV19	TRBJ1-2	TRBD1	CASGGTGPHLGDGYTF	TGTGCCAGTGGCGGGACAGGGCCCCACCTGGGGGATGGCTACACCTTC
NA	TRBV30	TRBJ1-6	NA	CAWRGALGLHNSPLHF	TGTGCCTGGAGAGGGGCCCTGGGCCTACATAATTCACCCCTCCACTTT
NA	TRBV7-9	TRBJ1-2	TRBD1	CASSLKQGIYTF	TGTGCCAGCAGCCTCAAACAGGGGATCTACACCTTC
NA	TRBV3-1/TRBV3-2	TRBJ1-2	TRBD1	CASSARDRGIAF	TGTGCCAGCAGCGCCCGGGACAGGGGGATCGCCTTC
few	TRBV9	TRBJ2-7	TRBD1	CASSEGQTYEQYF	TGTGCCAGCAGCGAGGGACAGACCTACGAGCAGTACTTC
few	TRBV27	TRBJ2-7	NA	CASSGGTASSYEQYF	TGTGCCAGCAGTGGCGGGACGGCGAGCTCCTACGAGCAGTACTTC
NA	TRBV4-1	TRBJ2-2	TRBD2	CASTTYLAGGNLAITGELFF	TGCGCCAGCACCACCTATTTAGCGGGGGGCAACCTGGCCATCACCGGGGAGCTGTTTTTT
NA	TRBV16	TRBJ1-2	NA	CASSQSDSYGYTF	TGTGCCAGCAGCCAATCAGACAGCTATGGCTACACCTTC
NA	TRBV5-1	TRBJ2-5	TRBD1	CASRGTGYETQYF	TGCGCCAGCAGAGGGACAGGGTACGAGACCCAGTACTTC
NA	TRBV30	TRBJ2-1	TRBD1	CAWSAGQGTYNEQFF	TGTGCCTGGAGCGCAGGACAGGGTACCTACAATGAGCAGTTCTTC
NA	TRBV5-1	TRBJ1-5	TRBD1	CASSSGQGAQPQHF	TGCGCCAGCAGCTCCGGACAGGGGGCTCAGCCCCAGCATTTT
NA	TRBV3-1/TRBV3-2	TRBJ2-4	TRBD2	CASSHTSVLAKNIQYF	TGTGCCAGCAGCCACACTAGCGTTTTAGCCAAAAACATTCAGTACTTC
NA	TRBV9	TRBJ1-5	NA	CASSRGGNQPQHF	TGTGCCAGCAGCCGGGGGGGGAATCAGCCCCAGCATTTT
NA	TRBV9	TRBJ2-1	NA	CASSATGGFSYNEQFF	TGTGCCAGCAGCGCAACGGGGGGCTTTTCCTACAATGAGCAGTTCTTC
NA	TRBV6-5	TRBJ1-1	NA	CASSYSSVNTEAFF	TGTGCCAGCAGTTACTCGAGCGTGAACACTGAAGCTTTCTTT
NA	TRBV20-1	TRBJ2-3	NA	CSARVSLTQYF	TGCAGTGCTAGAGTGTCCCTTACGCAGTATTTT
NA	TRBV18	TRBJ1-4	TRBD1	CASSPTGDEKLFF	TGTGCCAGCTCACCGACAGGGGATGAAAAACTGTTTTTT
NA	TRBV13	TRBJ2-3	NA	CASSSRGADTQYF	TGTGCCAGCAGCTCCAGGGGCGCAGATACGCAGTATTTT
NA	TRBV5-1	TRBJ1-2	TRBD1	CASSGDRGGDYGYTF	TGCGCCAGCAGCGGAGACAGGGGTGGCGACTATGGCTACACCTTC
few	TRBV4-1	TRBJ2-7	TRBD2	CASKVRTSYREQYF	TGCGCCAGCAAAGTGCGGACTAGTTATCGGGAGCAGTACTTC
NA	TRBV13	TRBJ2-5	TRBD1	CASSHLTGTETQYF	TGTGCCAGCAGCCACTTGACAGGGACAGAGACCCAGTACTTC
many	TRBV18	TRBJ1-1	NA	CASSPGLGGANTEAFF	TGTGCCAGCTCACCAGGGTTAGGAGGGGCGAACACTGAAGCTTTCTTT
NA	TRBV19	TRBJ2-1	TRBD1	CASSRTGDILEQFF	TGTGCCAGTAGTCGAACAGGGGATATATTAGAGCAGTTCTTC
NA	TRBV6-5	TRBJ1-2	NA	CASSYSALYGYTF	TGTGCCAGCAGTTACTCGGCCCTCTATGGCTACACCTTC
NA	TRBV12-3/TRBV12-4	TRBJ1-1	NA	CASSLAGGGVPFF	TGTGCCAGCAGTTTAGCAGGAGGGGGGGTACCTTTCTTT
NA	TRBV5-1	TRBJ2-1	NA	CASSPNGGGSYNEQFF	TGCGCCAGCAGCCCCAATGGGGGCGGGAGCTACAATGAGCAGTTCTTC
NA	TRBV28	TRBJ2-7	NA	CASTPTGVPGTEQYF	TGTGCCAGCACCCCCACGGGGGTCCCTGGTACCGAGCAGTACTTC
NA	TRBV7-9	TRBJ2-1	TRBD2	CASSLGGDLNEQFF	TGTGCCAGCAGCTTGGGGGGGGACCTCAATGAGCAGTTCTTC
NA	TRBV5-5	TRBJ2-3	NA	CASSWLPGGQGTDTQYF	TGTGCCAGCAGCTGGTTGCCGGGGGGACAGGGCACAGATACGCAGTATTTT